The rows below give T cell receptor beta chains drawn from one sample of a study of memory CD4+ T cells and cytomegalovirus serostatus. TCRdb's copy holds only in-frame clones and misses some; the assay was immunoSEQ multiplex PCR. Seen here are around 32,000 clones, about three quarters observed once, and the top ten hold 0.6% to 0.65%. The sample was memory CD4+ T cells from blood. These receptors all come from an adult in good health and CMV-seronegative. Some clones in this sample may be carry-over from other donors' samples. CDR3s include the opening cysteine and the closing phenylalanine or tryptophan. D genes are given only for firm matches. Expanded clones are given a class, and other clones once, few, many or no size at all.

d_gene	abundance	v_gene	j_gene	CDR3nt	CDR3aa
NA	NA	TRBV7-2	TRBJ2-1	TGTGCCAGCAGCTCCCCCAATGAGCAGTTCTTC	CASSSPNEQFF
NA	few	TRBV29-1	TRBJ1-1	TGCAGCGTTGAGATAGAAGTGGGTACTGAAGCTTTCTTT	CSVEIEVGTEAFF
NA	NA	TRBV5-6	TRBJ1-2	TGTGCCAGCAGCTTGGAATTGCAGGGACAAGACTATGGCTACACCTTC	CASSLELQGQDYGYTF
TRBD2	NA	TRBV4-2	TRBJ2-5	TGTGCCAGCAGCCAACTAGCGGGGGGGGTAGAGACCCAGTACTTC	CASSQLAGGVETQYF
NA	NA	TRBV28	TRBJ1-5	TGTGCCAGCATCACATCCCCCACAGGCGGACAGCCCCAGCATTTT	CASITSPTGGQPQHF
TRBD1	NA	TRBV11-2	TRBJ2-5	TGTGCCAGCAGCCTACGGACAGGGGGCCAGGTAGTCCAGTACTTC	CASSLRTGGQVVQYF
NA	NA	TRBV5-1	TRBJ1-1	TGCGCCAGCAGCCTCAGGACATCGGACACTGAAGCTTTCTTT	CASSLRTSDTEAFF
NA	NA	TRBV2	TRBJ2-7	TGTGCCAGCAAAATTGACACAGACTCCTACGAGCAGTACTTC	CASKIDTDSYEQYF
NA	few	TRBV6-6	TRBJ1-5	TGTGCCAGCAGTTACTCGAATACGGGCAGCAATCAGCCCCAGCATTTT	CASSYSNTGSNQPQHF
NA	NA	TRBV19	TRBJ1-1	TGTGCCAGTAGTAAGGGGCAGGGAGTGAACACTGAAGCTTTCTTT	CASSKGQGVNTEAFF
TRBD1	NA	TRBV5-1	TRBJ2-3	TGCGCCAGCAGCTTGGATTACAGGGGAGCAGATACGCAGTATTTT	CASSLDYRGADTQYF
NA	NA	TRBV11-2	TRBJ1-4	TGTGCCAGCAGCTTAGGTGGGGGAGAGAGGGGCGATGAAAAACTGTTTTTT	CASSLGGGERGDEKLFF
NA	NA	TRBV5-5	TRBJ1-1	TGTGCCAGCAGCTTGGGGACAGCGAACGCTGAAGCTTTCTTT	CASSLGTANAEAFF
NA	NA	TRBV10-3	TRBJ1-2	TGTGCCATCAGTAACCGGGACCCCAAGACTAACTATGGCTACACCTTC	CAISNRDPKTNYGYTF
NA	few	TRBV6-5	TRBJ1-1	TGTGCCAGCTACAGGAACACTGAAGCTTTCTTT	CASYRNTEAFF
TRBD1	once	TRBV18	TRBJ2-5	TGTGCCAGCTCACCACCCTGGACAGGCCAAGAGACCCAGTACTTC	CASSPPWTGQETQYF
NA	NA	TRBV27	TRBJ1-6	TGTGCCAGCAGCCCTGCACAGCCGACCTATAATTCACCCCTCCACTTT	CASSPAQPTYNSPLHF
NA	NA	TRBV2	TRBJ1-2	TGTGCCAGCACCGGTGACAGCACCTATGGCTACACCTTC	CASTGDSTYGYTF
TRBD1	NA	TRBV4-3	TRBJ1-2	TGCGCCAGCAGCCATGAGACAGGGCTGGATAACTATGGCTACACCTTC	CASSHETGLDNYGYTF
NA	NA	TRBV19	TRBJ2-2	TGTGCCAGTAGTCAGGGAAACACCGGGGAGCTGTTTTTT	CASSQGNTGELFF
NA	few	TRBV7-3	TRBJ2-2	TGTGCCAGTGGAAGTACTGGGACCGGGGAGCTGTTTTTT	CASGSTGTGELFF
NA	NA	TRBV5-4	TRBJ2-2	TGTGCCAGCAGTTCGGGCTCCAGCAAAACCTTCACCGGGGAGCTGTTTTTT	CASSSGSSKTFTGELFF
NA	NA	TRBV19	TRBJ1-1	TGTGCCAGAACGGTCCTGCCTGAGGAAGCTTTCTTT	CARTVLPEEAFF
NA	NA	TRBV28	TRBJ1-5	TGTGCCAGCAGTTCGGTACTCAAGGAGCCCCAGCATTTT	CASSSVLKEPQHF
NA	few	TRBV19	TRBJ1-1	TGTGCCAGTAGTTTGTTGGACGGGAACACTGAAGCTTTCTTT	CASSLLDGNTEAFF
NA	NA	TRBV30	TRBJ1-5	TGTGCCTGGAGTGTAGGGGGTGTTAGCAATCAGCCCCAGCATTTT	CAWSVGGVSNQPQHF